This T cell receptor beta chain was captured in a study of response to subunit inactivated influenza vaccine. Study findings and constraints: Each seasonal flu vaccination may recruit only limited new T cells, authors suggested.

This CDR3 region has 15 residues. Trimming stripped 5 bases from V and 6 bases from J, with 14 bases between. The germline CDR1 and CDR2 sequences are MNHNS and SASEGT. One entry per CDR3 protein results from TCRdb running MiXCR on the RT-PCR reads. This table has 600,000 to 850,000 distinct CDR3 sequences, 14% appearing once. The table lists this clonotype with a count of one. Its antigen is not known. The V and J genes are TRBV6-1 and TRBJ1-6; possible D gene TRBD1, 5 bases. This sequence originates from a man aged 45-65 years who received an inactivated influenza vaccine. The material was PBMCs from blood, obtained roughly 15 days before vaccination. The CDR3 here is CASSRVQEVNSPLHF. For the CDR3, the DNA is TGTGCCAGCAGTAGGGTACAGGAGGTTAATTCACCCCTCCACTTT.